Presented here are 22 T cell receptor beta chains from one specimen sequenced in a study of T cells after yellow fever vaccination (dated by TCRdb to the late 2010s). The library was prepared using 5' RACE. Data came from an Illumina HiSeq 2500. Using fastp trimming at Q25 and MiXCR clonotype assembly, TCRdb reanalyzed the public sequencing data and kept in-frame beta chains. Every entry covers one CDR3 protein and lists the most common genes and DNA from its rows. Present in this sample are roughly 500,000 distinct CDR3 sequences, roughly 19% of which were seen just once. About 13% of the sample is taken by the ten largest. What the treatment or condition label conveys for this sample: live attenuated yellow fever vaccine strain. This specimen was PBMCs, taken 15 days after the yellow fever booster vaccination. These receptors came from a man younger than 40 who received the YFV17D yellow fever vaccine.

The chain is built from TRBV6-1 and TRBJ2-5; 7 bases map to TRBD1. J was trimmed by 0 bases and V by 5 bases; bases with no gene match: 3. The germline gives CDR1 MNHNS, CDR2 SASEGT. The CDR3 consists of 14 residues. CDR3 in DNA: TGTGCCAGCAGTCAGGGACAGTACCAAGAGACCCAGTACTTC. Translating gives CASSQGQYQETQYF.

This clonotype was seen a handful of times. The V call is TRBV6-5, the J call TRBJ1-3; D not certain. The germline CDR1 and CDR2 sequences are MNHEY and SVGAGI. The V and J ends lost 4 bases and 0 bases respectively, with 13 bases between them. This CDR3 region has 16 residues. The CDR3 loop reads CASSLTPGNSGNTIYF. The CDR3 region has the DNA TGTGCCAGCAGTTTAACCCCCGGGAACTCTGGAAACACCATATATTTT.

This clonotype was found a few times. V is TRBV5-1 and J is TRBJ2-7, with 10 bases that match TRBD1. The trim removed 4 bases at V and 1 base at J, leaving 5 bases unmatched. The CDR3 runs 15 residues. Germline V gene lookup returns CDR1 SGHRS and CDR2 YFSETQ. Here the CDR3 DNA reads TGCGCCAGCAGCATTGCGGGACAGGGGTCCTACGAGCAGTACTTC. Its translation: CASSIAGQGSYEQYF.

The chain joins TRBV5-4 to TRBJ2-1; 8 bases agree with TRBD2. Germline CDR1 and CDR2: SGHNT and YYREEE (reference sequence). J was trimmed by 9 bases and V by 1 base; bases with no gene match: 12. The CDR3 runs 16 residues. CDR3 loop: CASSLMTAGVSGEQFF. The CDR3 DNA is TGTGCCAGCAGCTTGATGACAGCGGGAGTTTCGGGTGAGCAGTTCTTC.

This clonotype came up a few times. The J gene is TRBJ2-1, the V gene TRBV19; a weak D match, TRBD2 (6 bases). Per germline, CDR1 LNHDA and CDR2 SQIVND (reference sequence). This CDR3 has 14 residues. The V end was cut by 4 bases, the J end by 4 bases, with 11 bases between. CDR3 DNA sequence: TGTGCCAGTAGTACAAGCGGAGGGTACAATGAGCAGTTCTTC. Residues: CASSTSGGYNEQFF.

The sample holds a few counts of this clonotype. The gene calls are TRBV5-1 and TRBJ2-7; the match to TRBD2 covers 8 bases. The CDR3 length is 15 residues. Germline V gene data show CDR1 as SGHRS and CDR2 as YFSETQ. V lost 3 bases and J lost 4; bases outside the gene matches: 9. This CDR3 is CASSWDGTSRYEQYF. In DNA form, the CDR3 reads TGCGCCAGCAGCTGGGACGGGACTAGTCGATACGAGCAGTACTTC.

This clonotype was counted only a few times. V gene TRBV27 combines with J gene TRBJ1-1; 7 bases are shared with TRBD1. V gave up 0 bases and J gave up 8 bases; unmatched junction bases: 6. CDR1 is MNHEY and CDR2 is SMNVEV in the germline V gene (reference sequence). CDR3 size: 14 residues. The CDR3 nucleotides are TGTGCCAGCAGTTTATCAGCAGGGGGGCCAGAAGCTTTCTTT. This translates into CASSLSAGGPEAFF.

V usage is TRBV21-1 and J usage is TRBJ2-1; the D segment call TRBD2 is taken from the table without a DNA check. TRBV21-1 constitutes a pseudogene. This CDR3 has 17 amino acids. In nucleotides, the CDR3 is TGTGCCAGCAGCAAAGCGTACGGTAGCGGGAAGAACAATGAGCAGTTCTTC. As protein: CASSKAYGSGKNNEQFF.

This clonotype turned up a few times. V is TRBV4-3 and J is TRBJ2-3; 7 nucleotides match TRBD1. Trimming removed 2 bases from V and 6 bases from J; junction bases left unmatched: 2. The CDR3 is 13 amino acids. In germline, CDR1 is LGHNA, CDR2 YSLEER. The CDR3 protein is CASSQLTGDTQYF. The CDR3, as DNA: TGCGCCAGCAGCCAATTGACAGGGGATACGCAGTATTTT.

This clonotype came up a few times. This chain connects TRBV7-2 to TRBJ2-5, with a tentative D call TRBD1 (5 bases). Germline V gene data show CDR1 as SGHTA and CDR2 as FQGNSA. CDR3 length: 17 residues. The germline V and J ends were trimmed by 2 bases and 5 bases, with 21 bases remaining between them. As DNA, the CDR3 is TGTGCCAGCAGCTTAAGACCTGGTCTCCGGGCAGGGGAGACCCAGTACTTC. Its translation: CASSLRPGLRAGETQYF.

The rearrangement links TRBV7-9 to TRBJ2-7; D possibly matches TRBD1 or TRBD2 (5 bases each). This CDR3 spans 13 amino acids. The V end was cut by 4 bases, the J end by 5 bases, with 12 bases between. Germline V lookup: CDR1 SEHNR, CDR2 FQNEAQ (reference sequence). The CDR3 here is CASSSTPGHEQYF. CDR3 DNA sequence: TGTGCCAGCAGCTCGACGCCGGGACACGAGCAGTACTTC.

The chain couples TRBV27 to TRBJ2-5; D is possibly TRBD1 or TRBD2 (5 bases each). Germline lookup yields CDR1 MNHEY and CDR2 SMNVEV (reference sequence). Trimming took 6 bases from V and 2 from J, leaving 16 bases between them. This CDR3 is built from 15 residues. The chain's CDR3 is CASRRGVGVQETQYF. Here the CDR3 DNA reads TGTGCCAGCAGGAGGGGTGTTGGAGTTCAAGAGACCCAGTACTTC.

This sequence joins TRBV12-3 or TRBV12-4 and TRBJ2-3; tentative D call: TRBD2 (5 bases). This CDR3 has 12 residues. Trimming cost V 9 bases and J 4 bases, with 11 bases left between them. The CDR3, as DNA: TGTGCCAGGACTACAGCCCCAGATACGCAGTATTTT. Its translation is CARTTAPDTQYF.

This chain links TRBV12-3 or TRBV12-4 with TRBJ2-1; possible D gene TRBD2, 6 bases. CDR3 length: 14 residues. V shed 5 bases and J shed 9 bases, with 17 bases lying between them. The CDR3 sequence is CASSVGTPWGEQFF. The CDR3 DNA follows: TGTGCCAGCAGTGTCGGGACTCCCTGGGGTGAGCAGTTCTTC.

This rearrangement joins TRBV5-1 to TRBJ2-4; 8 bases fit TRBD1. Per the germline V gene, CDR1 is SGHRS and CDR2 is YFSETQ. V was pared by 3 bases and J by 4 bases, with 3 bases of the junction left unmatched. CDR3 size: 14 residues. The chain's CDR3 is CASSYGQGKNIQYF. CDR3 coding DNA: TGCGCCAGCAGCTACGGACAGGGTAAAAACATTCAGTACTTC.

A single count supports this clonotype. The chain joins TRBV29-1 to TRBJ2-7, with D tentatively TRBD1 or TRBD2 (5 bases each). The ends were cut back, 4 bases at V and 4 bases at J, with 23 bases in the middle. The V gene's germline CDR1 is SQVTM and CDR2 ANQGSEA. The CDR3 spans 16 residues. CDR3 sequence: CSVGRGAADMGYEQYF. For the CDR3, the DNA is TGCAGCGTTGGACGAGGGGCGGCAGATATGGGTTACGAGCAGTACTTC.

This clonotype has more than one count but fewer than ten. The CDR3 DNA is TGTGCCAGCAGTTTGGGCCAGAGCAACAGCCGAGCATTTAACACTGAAGCTTTCTTT. This encodes CASSLGQSNSRAFNTEAFF. The J gene is TRBJ1-1, the V gene TRBV28; D unclear. Germline V gene lookup returns CDR1 MDHEN and CDR2 SYDVKM. The V end was cut by 3 bases, the J end by 2 bases, with 25 bases between. The length of the CDR3 is 19 residues.

This clonotype has a handful of counts. The chain recombines TRBV9 with TRBJ2-1; 8 bases line up with TRBD2. The V gene's germline CDR1 is SGDLS and CDR2 YYNGEE. The CDR3 covers 15 residues. Trimming at V came to 0 bases and at J to 5 bases, leaving 4 bases not matched to a gene. In DNA form, the CDR3 reads TGTGCCAGCAGCGTAGGGCTAGCGGGTCACAATGAGCAGTTCTTC. Its protein is CASSVGLAGHNEQFF.

There are a few counts of this clonotype. The chain couples TRBV20-1 to TRBJ2-7; 9 bases align to TRBD1. Trimming took 7 bases from V and 2 from J; bases not matched to a gene: 3. Germline CDR1 is DFQATT and CDR2 is SNEGSKA (reference sequence). This CDR3 spans 12 amino acids. The CDR3 nucleotides are TGCAGTGTGGACAGGGGAACCTACGAGCAGTACTTC. This gives the protein CSVDRGTYEQYF.

CDR3 sequence: CASSPEDRAHGYTF. The CDR3 nucleotides read TGTGCCAGCAGCCCAGAAGACAGGGCCCATGGCTACACCTTC. V is TRBV7-9 and J is TRBJ1-2, with 7 positions matching TRBD1. The CDR3 length is 14 residues. Germline V gene lookup returns CDR1 SEHNR and CDR2 FQNEAQ (reference sequence). The trim removed 5 bases at V and 6 bases at J, leaving 9 bases unmatched.

This clonotype has a handful of counts. The CDR3 region is CASSTRQGFEQYF. CDR3 DNA: TGTGCCAGCAGTACGCGCCAGGGATTCGAGCAGTACTTC. The chain recombines TRBV27 with TRBJ2-7, with D maybe TRBD1 (5 bases). CDR1 is MNHEY, CDR2 SMNVEV, per germline (reference sequence). The V end lost 5 bases, the J end lost 6 bases, and 14 bases lay between the germline ends. The CDR3 totals 13 residues.

The rearrangement links TRBV20-1 to TRBJ2-7, with unresolved D. The CDR3 has 13 amino acids. Germline CDR1 is DFQATT and CDR2 is SNEGSKA (reference sequence). V lost 4 bases to trimming and J lost 3 bases, with 13 bases between them. CDR3 coding DNA: TGCAGTGCTAAGGTCCAGGCCTACTACGAGCAGTACTTC. Protein product: CSAKVQAYYEQYF.